The sequence of this T cell receptor (beta chain) was determined in a study of blood T cell repertoires in COVID-19. Overall study: The analysed material was cDNA or gDNA that came from T cells, B-cell-depleted T cells, or PBMCs.

Profiling relied on immunoSEQ multiplex PCR, and the TCRdb table lists in-frame clones only, not all of them. The sample shows some 110,000 clones, 65% to 80% of them seen only once. CDR3 length: 11 residues. Germline V CDR1 and CDR2: SGHNT, YYREEE (reference sequence). Trimming left V 4 bases short and J 4 bases short, with 5 bases between. The sample comprised peripheral blood. The TCR was taken from a man between 70 and 80 years old with acute or convalescent COVID-19. The chain is built from TRBV5-4 and TRBJ2-5; D not resolved. CDR3 coding DNA: TGTGCCAGCAGCGACTCAGAGACCCAGTACTTC. Protein sequence: CASSDSETQYF.